One and the same sample provided the 27 T cell receptor beta chains below, sequenced in a study of T cell responses to AZD1222 COVID-19 vaccine. Sequencing was performed with immunoSEQ multiplex PCR; in TCRdb, only in-frame clones are kept and a portion is missing. The table records over 150,000 clones, just under 95% of them present only once. Sequenced material: peripheral blood, taken 28 days after the second dose of the MenACWY control vaccine. The receptors stem from an adult who received the MenACWY meningococcal vaccine as a control.

V is TRBV30 and J is TRBJ2-7, with a tentative D call TRBD1 (7 bases). The V gene's germline CDR1 is GTSNPN and CDR2 SVGIG (reference sequence). Trimming left V 2 bases short and J 2 bases short, with 13 bases between. This CDR3 spans 14 amino acids. CDR3 sequence reads: CAWSRRGLTYEQYF. CDR3 DNA: TGTGCCTGGAGTCGGAGGGGGCTCACCTACGAGCAGTACTTC.

The rearrangement uses TRBV29-1 and TRBJ1-2, with TRBD1 matching 11 bases. J was trimmed by 6 bases and V by 4 bases; bases with no gene match: 10. This CDR3 spans 15 amino acids. Germline values: CDR1 SQVTM, CDR2 ANQGSEA. DNA of the CDR3: TGCAGCGTTGGCGACCTCGGACAGGGGGCAGATGGCTACACCTTC. Amino acid sequence: CSVGDLGQGADGYTF.

The chain recombines TRBV11-2 with TRBJ1-6; D is unresolved. From germline, CDR1 is SGHAT and CDR2 FQNNGV. Trimming pared 0 bases from V and 11 bases from J, leaving 8 bases between. This CDR3 is built from 13 residues. CDR3 amino acids: CASSLEVGTPLHF. In DNA form, the CDR3 reads TGTGCCAGCAGCTTAGAGGTCGGGACACCCCTCCACTTT.

The chain combines TRBV4-2 with TRBJ2-2; 9 positions agree with TRBD2. CDR3 length equals 16 residues. CDR1 is LGHNA and CDR2 is YNFKEQ in the germline V gene. Trimming took 5 bases from V and 4 from J; bases not matched to a gene: 8. For the CDR3, the DNA is TGTGCCAGCAGCTTGGGGCTAGCGGGGCCCACCGGGGAGCTGTTTTTT. As protein: CASSLGLAGPTGELFF.

The chain uses TRBV10-1 and TRBJ1-5, with 10 bases that match TRBD1. The V gene end was trimmed by 2 bases and the J gene end by 7 bases; junction bases not matched to a gene: 2. The CDR3 has 14 residues. Germline V lookup: CDR1 WNHNN, CDR2 SYGVQD (reference sequence). CDR3 bases: TGCGCCAGCAGTGAGGGGACAGGGGCGCAGCCCCAGCATTTT. Translation gives CASSEGTGAQPQHF.

The chain carries TRBV7-9 and TRBJ2-3, with D perhaps matching TRBD1 or TRBD2 (5 bases each). This CDR3 spans 17 amino acids. Germline V gives CDR1 SEHNR, CDR2 FQNEAQ (reference sequence). The V gene lost 4 bases and the J gene lost 3 bases, with 20 bases spanning the gap. The CDR3 DNA sequence: TGTGCCAGCAGCTCCCCCGGGACCTCTGGGGGAACAGATACGCAGTATTTT. Protein product: CASSSPGTSGGTDTQYF.

The gene calls are TRBV6-2 or TRBV6-3 and TRBJ1-5; D remains ambiguous. V was clipped by 4 bases and J by 0 bases, with 7 bases between them. Germline values: CDR1 MNHEY, CDR2 SVGEGT. The CDR3 extends over 14 amino acids. In nucleotides, the CDR3 is TGTGCCAGCAGTTCGACAAATAGCAATCAGCCCCAGCATTTT. This codes for CASSSTNSNQPQHF.

V and J are TRBV7-9 and TRBJ2-2; possible D gene TRBD2, 5 bases. The CDR3 sequence is 16 residues long. Trimming took 5 bases from V and 0 from J, leaving 13 bases between them. The V gene's germline CDR1 is SEHNR and CDR2 FQNEAQ (reference sequence). CDR3 in amino acids: CASSAPGYTNTGELFF. CDR3 DNA sequence: TGTGCCAGCAGCGCTCCGGGATATACGAACACCGGGGAGCTGTTTTTT.

The chain carries TRBV18 and TRBJ1-1; D is uncertain. The CDR3 loop spans 11 amino acids. In germline, CDR1 is KGHSH, CDR2 LQKENI. With 3 bases removed from V and 10 bases from J, the gap between germline ends came to 9 bases. CDR3 sequence: CASSPEDGAFF. The DNA of the CDR3 is TGTGCCAGCTCACCCGAGGACGGAGCTTTCTTT.

This clone was observed a single time. V is TRBV7-6 and J is TRBJ2-2; maybe TRBD2 (6 bases). CDR3 length: 15 amino acids. CDR1 SGHVS and CDR2 FNYEAQ come from the germline V gene. Trimming removed 5 bases from V and 5 bases from J, with 15 bases in between. CDR3 protein: CASSGGTFRTGELFF. The CDR3 nucleotides are TGTGCCAGCAGCGGAGGGACTTTTCGGACCGGGGAGCTGTTTTTT.

The chain couples TRBV12-3 or TRBV12-4 to TRBJ1-1; D uncertain. This CDR3 comprises 12 residues. V was shortened by 3 bases and J by 4 bases, with 6 bases between the two germline ends. The CDR3 here is CASSFTTTEAFF. The CDR3 coding sequence is TGTGCCAGCAGTTTTACCACCACTGAAGCTTTCTTT.

The chain employs TRBV18 and TRBJ2-2; D not resolved. CDR3 length: 15 residues. The germline V and J ends were trimmed by 2 bases and 3 bases, with 10 bases remaining between them. Per the germline V gene, CDR1 is KGHSH and CDR2 is LQKENI. Here the CDR3 reads CASSPRRRDTGELFF. CDR3 nucleotide sequence: TGTGCCAGCTCACCAAGACGGCGCGACACCGGGGAGCTGTTTTTT.

This chain uses TRBV5-4 with TRBJ2-7, with TRBD2 matching 8 bases. J lost 2 bases, V lost 4 bases, and 8 bases had no gene match. Germline V CDR1 and CDR2: SGHNT, YYREEE (reference sequence). The CDR3 is 15 residues long. In DNA, the CDR3 is TGTGCCAGCAGCCCTCGGGGGGGAAGGGCCTACGAGCAGTACTTC. Translation: CASSPRGGRAYEQYF.

This clone occurred a few times. The chain is built from TRBV2 and TRBJ1-3; D gene unclear. The CDR3 is 12 residues long. V was clipped by 6 bases and J by 3 bases, with 6 bases between them. Germline CDR1 and CDR2: SNHLY and FYNNEI. The CDR3 nucleotides read TGTGCCAGCAGCACGGATGGAAACACCATATATTTT. The encoded protein is CASSTDGNTIYF.

The V call is TRBV7-2, the J call TRBJ2-2; the match to TRBD2 covers 14 bases. This CDR3 is built from 18 residues. Looked up from germline, CDR1 is SGHTA and CDR2 is FQGNSA. After removal of 2 bases from V and 0 bases from J, the junction contained 2 bases not matched to a gene. CDR3 region: CASSLRLAGGTNTGELFF. CDR3 sequence (DNA): TGTGCCAGCAGCTTAAGACTAGCGGGGGGGACGAACACCGGGGAGCTGTTTTTT.

The V call is TRBV6-5, the J call TRBJ1-2; 7 bases match TRBD1. The CDR3 consists of 14 residues. With 2 bases clipped from V and 10 bases from J, the junction kept 10 bases outside the gene matches. Germline CDR1 MNHEY, CDR2 SVGAGI. The CDR3 loop reads CASSYGTAALDYTF. The CDR3 region has the DNA TGTGCCAGCAGTTACGGGACAGCGGCGTTGGACTACACCTTC.

The gene calls are TRBV6-2 or TRBV6-3 and TRBJ2-5; 7 nucleotides agree with TRBD1. The CDR3 has 14 amino acids. The germline V gene has CDR1 MNHEY and CDR2 SVGEGT. After removal of 5 bases from V and 1 base from J, the junction contained 4 bases not matched to a gene. The CDR3 coding sequence is TGTGCCAGCAGTGACCGGGACAGCCAAGAGACCCAGTACTTC. This translates into CASSDRDSQETQYF.

The chain has TRBV7-9 and TRBJ1-1; D may be TRBD1 (5 bases). V was cut by 1 base and J by 2 bases, with 11 bases left in between. The CDR3 spans 15 residues. The V gene's germline CDR1 is SEHNR and CDR2 FQNEAQ (reference sequence). The CDR3 loop reads CASSLVGGYNTEAFF. CDR3 sequence (DNA): TGTGCCAGCAGCTTAGTCGGGGGGTACAACACTGAAGCTTTCTTT.

The chain employs TRBV19 and TRBJ2-7; 7 nucleotides align to TRBD1. This CDR3 spans 15 amino acids. V trimming: 5 bases; J trimming: 4 bases; junction bases outside the gene matches: 11. Germline-derived CDR1 and CDR2 are LNHDA and SQIVND (reference sequence). The CDR3 sequence: CASSSGQASKYEQYF. The DNA of the CDR3 is TGTGCCAGTAGTTCCGGACAGGCGTCAAAGTACGAGCAGTACTTC.

The J gene is TRBJ2-7, the V gene TRBV3-1 (or the pseudogene TRBV3-2); D gene ambiguous. CDR1 is LGHDT and CDR2 is YNNKEL in the germline V gene (reference sequence). Trimming stripped 1 base from V and 0 bases from J, with 19 bases between. The CDR3 is made up of 18 amino acids. CDR3 nucleotides: TGTGCCAGCAGCCAAGCCCCCTCGTCACGGTCGAGCTCCTACGAGCAGTACTTC. Translating gives CASSQAPSSRSSSYEQYF.

The chain couples TRBV6-4 to TRBJ1-1; tentatively, D is TRBD1 (6 bases). V was cut by 3 bases and J by 1 base, with 12 bases left in between. The CDR3 extends over 15 amino acids. The germline gives CDR1 MRHNA, CDR2 SNTAGT. The chain's CDR3 is CASSERTEKNTEAFF. DNA of the CDR3: TGTGCCAGCAGTGAGAGGACAGAGAAGAACACTGAAGCTTTCTTT.

V usage is TRBV12-3 or TRBV12-4 and J usage is TRBJ1-2, with D unresolved. This CDR3 has 12 residues. V lost 6 bases and J 8 bases, leaving 13 bases between the germline ends. The CDR3 coding sequence is TGTGCCAGCAGCCTGACGGGCTGGGGCTACACCTTC. Residues: CASSLTGWGYTF.

The chain joins TRBV4-1 to TRBJ2-7, with 7 bases aligning to TRBD2. The trim removed 3 bases at V and 1 base at J, leaving 6 bases unmatched. CDR1 and CDR2 from the germline V gene are MGHRA and YSYEKL. The CDR3 sequence is 15 residues long. CDR3 coding DNA: TGCGCCAGCAGCCAGGTAGCGGGCGGGTCCTACGAGCAGTACTTC. It translates to CASSQVAGGSYEQYF.

The chain recombines TRBV18 with TRBJ1-1; 9 nucleotides agree with TRBD1. V was clipped by 3 bases and J by 7 bases; unmatched bases: 3. The CDR3 is 13 residues long. Germline-derived CDR1 and CDR2 are KGHSH and LQKENI. In DNA, the CDR3 is TGTGCCAGCTCACCCGGACAGGGGAGTGAAGCTTTCTTT. Protein: CASSPGQGSEAFF. Using reference TRBV18 and TRBJ1-1 for the parts outside the CDR3, the full variable domain is NAGVMQNPRHLVRRRGQEARLRCSPMKGHSHVYWYRQLPEEGLKFMVYLQKENIIDESGMPKERFSAEFPKEGPSILRIQQVVRGDSAAYFCASSPGQGSEAFFGQGTRLTVV.

This chain connects TRBV29-1 to TRBJ2-1, with 9 bases matching TRBD2. This CDR3 is built from 13 residues. CDR1 is SQVTM, CDR2 ANQGSEA, per germline. Unmatched junction bases numbered 3, after V lost 5 bases and J lost 4 bases. The CDR3 spells CSVRRGGYNEQFF. As DNA, the CDR3 is TGCAGCGTTCGGCGGGGGGGATACAATGAGCAGTTCTTC.

This chain uses TRBV27 with TRBJ2-5; possible D gene TRBD1, 5 bases. In germline, CDR1 is MNHEY, CDR2 SMNVEV (reference sequence). The germline V and J ends were trimmed by 4 bases and 0 bases, with 12 bases remaining between them. The CDR3 spans 15 residues. The CDR3 DNA is TGTGCCAGCAGTTCGAGTGCAGGGTACCAAGAGACCCAGTACTTC. It yields the protein CASSSSAGYQETQYF.

This clone was detected once. V usage is TRBV6-5 and J usage is TRBJ2-1; 9 bases are shared with TRBD2. CDR1 is MNHEY, CDR2 SVGAGI, per germline. The trim removed 2 bases at V and 6 bases at J, leaving 5 bases unmatched. The CDR3 sequence is 15 residues long. Here the CDR3 reads CASSYLGLALNEQFF. The CDR3 bases are TGTGCCAGCAGTTACCTCGGACTAGCGCTCAATGAGCAGTTCTTC.